The 27 T cell receptor beta chains listed next were all sequenced from one sample in a study of T-cell memory formation after mild COVID-19. TCRdb reprocessed the 5' RACE reads via MiXCR and lists one record per CDR3 protein. The repertoire holds about 450,000 distinct CDR3 sequences, with 20% to 25% as singletons. The specimen sequenced was PBMCs or a T cell subset sorted from them (not recorded which). Every receptor here comes from an adult woman who had mild COVID-19 (a few samples of this study predate the infection). Cell type and time point are not known.

The chain carries TRBV4-1 and TRBJ2-7; D unclear. V lost 4 bases and J lost 9, with 19 bases in between. The CDR3 is 14 amino acids. CDR1 and CDR2 from the germline V gene are MGHRA and YSYEKL. CDR3 region: CASSPRQYSQGQYF. CDR3 DNA: TGCGCCAGCAGCCCCAGACAATACTCCCAAGGGCAGTACTTC.

The rearrangement links TRBV7-9 to TRBJ1-4; 9 bases align to TRBD1. This CDR3 spans 15 amino acids. Germline V lookup: CDR1 SEHNR, CDR2 FQNEAQ (reference sequence). V was clipped by 5 bases and J by 7 bases; unmatched bases: 8. In DNA, the CDR3 is TGTGCCAGCAGCGCACAGGGGGCGTGGAGTGAAAAACTGTTTTTT. Translation gives CASSAQGAWSEKLFF.

This clonotype occurred a few times. The chain carries TRBV20-1 and TRBJ1-5; possibly TRBD1 for D (5 bases). The V end was cut by 4 bases, the J end by 7 bases, with 17 bases between. The CDR3 loop spans 14 amino acids. CDR1 and CDR2 from the germline V gene are DFQATT and SNEGSKA (reference sequence). CDR3: CSAIQAYVGQPQHF. The CDR3 DNA reads TGCAGTGCTATACAGGCGTACGTAGGCCAGCCCCAGCATTTT.

V and J are TRBV7-8 and TRBJ2-7; 8 bases agree with TRBD2. CDR1 is SGHVS and CDR2 is FQNEAQ in the germline V gene. The V and J ends lost 5 bases and 4 bases, in that order; junction bases with no gene match: 13. The CDR3 contains 16 residues. The CDR3 loop is CASSTRLAGSSYEQYF. In nucleotides, the CDR3 is TGTGCCAGCAGCACAAGATTAGCGGGATCCAGTTACGAGCAGTACTTC.

The chain employs TRBV20-1 and TRBJ2-3, with 7 bases fitting TRBD2. The CDR3 is 18 residues long. The germline V gene has CDR1 DFQATT and CDR2 SNEGSKA (reference sequence). CDR3 protein: CSPERGGLWGGMTDTQYF. The CDR3 DNA reads as TGCAGCCCCGAACGGGGAGGGTTGTGGGGCGGAATGACAGATACGCAGTATTTT.

V usage is TRBV5-1 and J usage is TRBJ1-1; 8 bases fit TRBD1. The CDR3 runs to 15 residues. After removal of 3 bases from V and 5 bases from J, the junction contained 9 bases not matched to a gene. From germline, CDR1 is SGHRS and CDR2 YFSETQ. The CDR3 DNA follows: TGCGCCAGCAGCTCCGGACAGGGATCAGGAACTGAAGCTTTCTTT. Translation: CASSSGQGSGTEAFF.

This clonotype was observed a few times. The chain combines TRBV24-1 with TRBJ2-2; D is undetermined. V lost 1 base to trimming and J lost 6 bases, with 2 bases between them. The CDR3 length is 12 residues. Germline V lookup: CDR1 KGHDR, CDR2 SFDVKD. The CDR3 loop reads CATSDFAGELFF. In DNA form, the CDR3 reads TGTGCCACCAGTGATTTCGCCGGGGAGCTGTTTTTT.

The chain recombines TRBV29-1 with TRBJ2-7, with a possible D match to TRBD1 (5 bases). This CDR3 has 12 residues. The germline V gene has CDR1 SQVTM and CDR2 ANQGSEA. The ends were cut back, 2 bases at V and 3 bases at J, with 8 bases in the middle. The CDR3 DNA follows: TGCAGCGTTGAACAGGGTCTCTACGAGCAGTACTTC. This codes for CSVEQGLYEQYF.

This clonotype occurred once. V and J are TRBV7-2 and TRBJ1-1, with D possibly being TRBD1 (5 bases). CDR1 SGHTA and CDR2 FQGNSA come from the germline V gene. The V end lost 3 bases, the J end lost 3 bases, and 17 bases lay between the germline ends. This CDR3 contains 16 residues. CDR3 in amino acids: CASSLVGTPSYTEAFF. The CDR3 DNA reads TGTGCCAGCAGCTTGGTGGGGACCCCCTCGTACACTGAAGCTTTCTTT.

The V and J genes are TRBV27 and TRBJ1-2; perhaps TRBD1 as D (5 bases). The germline V and J ends were trimmed by 3 bases and 4 bases, with 12 bases remaining between them. Germline V gene data show CDR1 as MNHEY and CDR2 as SMNVEV (reference sequence). This CDR3 region has 14 residues. Written as DNA, the CDR3 is TGTGCCAGCAGTTTCGAGGGACGCGGCTATGGCTACACCTTC. It is translated as CASSFEGRGYGYTF.

The chain's CDR3 is CASIRGSGGQPQHF. CDR3 coding DNA: TGTGCCAGCATACGAGGATCCGGGGGTCAGCCCCAGCATTTT. V and J are TRBV6-1 and TRBJ1-5; D is perhaps TRBD1 (5 bases). Germline CDR1 is MNHNS and CDR2 is SASEGT. V was clipped by 7 bases and J by 6 bases, with 16 bases between them. The CDR3 contains 14 residues.

The table lists this clonotype with a few counts. The chain uses TRBV7-9 and TRBJ2-3, with TRBD1 as a possible D gene (6 bases). The V end lost 4 bases, the J end lost 0 bases, and 17 bases lay between the germline ends. CDR3 size: 17 residues. The germline V gene has CDR1 SEHNR and CDR2 FQNEAQ (reference sequence). The CDR3 DNA reads as TGTGCCAGCAGCTCAAGGCTAGGGGGATCTAGCACAGATACGCAGTATTTT. As protein: CASSSRLGGSSTDTQYF.

The gene calls are TRBV3-1 and TRBJ1-3; D not certain. The germline V and J ends were trimmed by 1 base and 4 bases, with 8 bases remaining between them. The CDR3 length is 14 residues. CDR1 and CDR2 (germline): LGHDT, YNNKEL (reference sequence). This chain's CDR3 is CASSQGTGGNTIYF. For the CDR3, the DNA is TGTGCCAGCAGCCAAGGGACGGGAGGAAACACCATATATTTT.

The chain joins TRBV7-8 to TRBJ2-2, with D perhaps TRBD2 (5 bases). The V gene lost 1 base and the J gene lost 2 bases, with 17 bases spanning the gap. The germline gives CDR1 SGHVS, CDR2 FQNEAQ. The CDR3 has 18 residues. CDR3 loop: CASSLVPRARFNTGELFF. DNA for the CDR3: TGTGCCAGCAGCTTAGTCCCGCGGGCCCGATTCAACACCGGGGAGCTGTTTTTT.

The chain combines TRBV27 with TRBJ2-6; D possibly uses TRBD1 or TRBD2 (5 bases each). This CDR3 comprises 13 residues. V was pared by 10 bases and J by 2 bases, with 9 bases between. In germline, CDR1 is MNHEY, CDR2 SMNVEV (reference sequence). CDR3 coding DNA: TGTGCCACCAGGGAGACTGGGGCCAACGTCCTGACTTTC. Protein sequence: CATRETGANVLTF.

This clonotype was recorded at least ten times. J is TRBJ2-7 and V is TRBV20-1, with D unresolved. Germline-derived CDR1 and CDR2 are DFQATT and SNEGSKA (reference sequence). Trimming removed 2 bases from V and 3 bases from J, with 5 bases in between. This CDR3 comprises 11 residues. The DNA for the CDR3 is TGCAGTGCTAGAACGGGCTACGAGCAGTACTTC. It specifies CSARTGYEQYF.

The V gene is TRBV27, the J gene TRBJ2-1; D might be TRBD2 (5 bases). Trimming left V 4 bases short and J 0 bases short, with 10 bases between. The CDR3 contains 15 residues. CDR1 MNHEY and CDR2 SMNVEV come from the germline V gene (reference sequence). CDR3 DNA sequence: TGTGCCAGCAGTTCGCGGAGGACCTCCTACAATGAGCAGTTCTTC. Its translation: CASSSRRTSYNEQFF.

The chain employs TRBV10-3 and TRBJ1-1; 8 bases fit TRBD1. The CDR3 length is 15 residues. J lost 1 base, V lost 7 bases, and 8 bases had no gene match. CDR1 and CDR2 (germline): ENHRY, SYGVKD. Written as DNA, the CDR3 is TGTGCCATCATCCCCACAGGGGGTCGGAACACTGAAGCTTTCTTT. Translation gives CAIIPTGGRNTEAFF.

This clonotype was detected only a few times. The J gene is TRBJ2-2, the V gene TRBV6-5, with TRBD2 identical over 11 bases. The germline V gene has CDR1 MNHEY and CDR2 SVGAGI. Trimming at V came to 0 bases and at J to 1 base, leaving 4 bases not matched to a gene. The CDR3 is made up of 18 amino acids. The CDR3: CASSYSGSGRGNTGELFF. CDR3 coding DNA: TGTGCCAGCAGTTACTCGGGTAGCGGGAGGGGGAACACCGGGGAGCTGTTTTTT.

V and J are TRBV12-3 or TRBV12-4 and TRBJ2-6; D tentatively reads TRBD1 or TRBD2 (6 bases each). CDR3 size: 15 residues. Trimming left V 3 bases short and J 4 bases short, with 10 bases between. CDR3 protein: CASSFRGQGANVLTF. The CDR3 nucleotides read TGTGCCAGCAGTTTCCGGGGGCAAGGGGCCAACGTCCTGACTTTC.

This clonotype was found many times. The gene calls are TRBV7-9 and TRBJ2-1; D ambiguous. V dropped 5 bases and J dropped 8 bases, with 13 bases sitting between them. The length of the CDR3 is 13 residues. Germline CDR1 and CDR2: SEHNR and FQNEAQ (reference sequence). CDR3 DNA: TGTGCCAGCAGCCCCAAGACCTGGGATGAGCAGTTCTTC. Its translation is CASSPKTWDEQFF.

The chain has TRBV20-1 and TRBJ2-1; 9 nucleotides agree with TRBD2. This CDR3 has 14 amino acids. V gave up 2 bases and J gave up 4 bases; unmatched junction bases: 3. Germline values: CDR1 DFQATT, CDR2 SNEGSKA (reference sequence). In nucleotides, the CDR3 is TGCAGTGCTAGACTAGCGGGGCGATACAATGAGCAGTTCTTC. Translation gives CSARLAGRYNEQFF.

This rearrangement joins TRBV7-9 to TRBJ1-2; 12 bases are a match to TRBD1. Germline lookup yields CDR1 SEHNR and CDR2 FQNEAQ (reference sequence). Trimming took 5 bases from V and 3 from J; bases not matched to a gene: 1. The length of the CDR3 is 14 residues. The CDR3 DNA reads TGTGCCAGCAGCGGGACAGGGGGCGACTATGGCTACACCTTC. Amino acid sequence: CASSGTGGDYGYTF.

This chain connects TRBV6-1 to TRBJ2-7; no clear D. Deletions cut 6 bases from V and 2 bases from J, with 8 bases between. The CDR3 totals 12 residues. Germline lookup yields CDR1 MNHNS and CDR2 SASEGT. CDR3 nucleotides: TGTGCCAGCAGGACGAAGGCCTACGAGCAGTACTTC. Protein: CASRTKAYEQYF.

V usage is TRBV6-2 or TRBV6-3 and J usage is TRBJ2-1; TRBD2 aligns across 13 bases. V was pared by 6 bases and J by 9 bases, with 8 bases of the junction left unmatched. CDR1 is MNHEY, CDR2 SVGEGT, per germline. CDR3 length: 15 amino acids. In DNA form, the CDR3 reads TGTGCCAGCAGATTCAGGACTAGCGGGAGACTTGAGCAGTTCTTC. It encodes CASRFRTSGRLEQFF.

The V gene is TRBV27, the J gene TRBJ1-1; 8 bases line up with TRBD1. From germline, CDR1 is MNHEY and CDR2 SMNVEV (reference sequence). The length of the CDR3 is 14 residues. V shed 6 bases and J 4 bases; nucleotides not matched to a gene: 7. In DNA, the CDR3 is TGTGCCAGCAGGCAGGGGGCTGGGGGCACTGAAGCTTTCTTT. Translated: CASRQGAGGTEAFF.

This chain connects TRBV5-1 to TRBJ2-5; TRBD1 matches 9 bases. Unmatched junction bases numbered 6, after V lost 4 bases and J lost 5 bases. CDR3 length: 14 residues. The germline V gene encodes CDR1 SGHRS and CDR2 YFSETQ. DNA for the CDR3: TGCGCCAGCAGCATTGGACAGGGGAAGGAGACCCAGTACTTC. This gives the protein CASSIGQGKETQYF.